The following is a T cell receptor (beta chain) sequence with its context. Its antigen is not identified. The data belong to a study of CD8 T cells in ankylosing spondylitis. The J segment lost 3 bases and the V segment lost 5 bases, leaving 7 bases of the junction unmatched. Germline V gives CDR1 SGHTA, CDR2 FQGNSA. This CDR3 is 16 amino acids long. Study-level points and caveats: A TCR beta motif of about 8 highly homologous variants appeared characteristic of ankylosing spondylitis blood.

A single record per CDR3 protein comes from TCRdb applying MiXCR to the 5' RACE reads. The sample holds under 250,000 distinct CDR3 sequences; over 7% are singletons and the top ten take 4% to 5%. The TCR comes from a female donor with ankylosing spondylitis or in good health (not recorded which). Source material: blood, either unsorted or a sorted T cell fraction (not recorded which). The chain combines TRBV7-2 with TRBJ2-6, with 7 bases that match TRBD1. CDR3 protein: CASSRDRAGGANVLTF. CDR3 in DNA: TGTGCCAGCAGCCGAGACAGGGCTGGTGGGGCCAACGTCCTGACTTTC.